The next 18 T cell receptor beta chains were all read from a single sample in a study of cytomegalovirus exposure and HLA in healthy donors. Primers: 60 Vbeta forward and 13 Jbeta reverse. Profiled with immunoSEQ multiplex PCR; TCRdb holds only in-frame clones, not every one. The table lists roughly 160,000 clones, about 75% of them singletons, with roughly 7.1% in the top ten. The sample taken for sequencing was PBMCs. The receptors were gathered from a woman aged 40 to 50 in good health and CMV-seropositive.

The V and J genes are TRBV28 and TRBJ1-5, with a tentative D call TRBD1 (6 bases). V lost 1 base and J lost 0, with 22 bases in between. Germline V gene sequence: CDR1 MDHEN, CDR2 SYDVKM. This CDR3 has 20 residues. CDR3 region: CASSLSGGFRDINSNQPQHF. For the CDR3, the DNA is TGTGCCAGCAGTTTATCGGGCGGTTTTCGGGACATCAATAGCAATCAGCCCCAGCATTTT.

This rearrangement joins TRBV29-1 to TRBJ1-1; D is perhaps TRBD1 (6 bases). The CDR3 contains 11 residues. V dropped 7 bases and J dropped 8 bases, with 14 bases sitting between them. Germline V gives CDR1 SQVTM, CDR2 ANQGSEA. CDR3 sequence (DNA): TGCAGCGCTTTTCAGGGGCAAGAAGCTTTCTTT. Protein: CSAFQGQEAFF.

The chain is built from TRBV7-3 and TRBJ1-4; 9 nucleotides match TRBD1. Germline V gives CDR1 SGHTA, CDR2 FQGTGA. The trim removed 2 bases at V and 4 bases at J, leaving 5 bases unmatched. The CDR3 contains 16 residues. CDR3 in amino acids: CASSLGGQGLNEKLFF. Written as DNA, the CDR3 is TGTGCCAGCAGCTTAGGGGGACAGGGCCTTAATGAAAAACTGTTTTTT.

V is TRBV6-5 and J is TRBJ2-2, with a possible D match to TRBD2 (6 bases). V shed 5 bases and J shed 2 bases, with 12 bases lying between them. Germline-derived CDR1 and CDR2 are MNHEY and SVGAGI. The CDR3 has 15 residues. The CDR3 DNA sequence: TGTGCCAGCAGTCCGGGACTTCTCAACACCGGGGAGCTGTTTTTT. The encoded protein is CASSPGLLNTGELFF.

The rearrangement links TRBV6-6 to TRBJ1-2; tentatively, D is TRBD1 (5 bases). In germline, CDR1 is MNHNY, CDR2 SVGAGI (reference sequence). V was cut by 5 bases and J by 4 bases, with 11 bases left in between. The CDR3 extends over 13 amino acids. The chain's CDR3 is CASSPRVGYGYTF. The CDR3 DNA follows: TGTGCCAGCAGTCCCAGGGTCGGCTATGGCTACACCTTC.

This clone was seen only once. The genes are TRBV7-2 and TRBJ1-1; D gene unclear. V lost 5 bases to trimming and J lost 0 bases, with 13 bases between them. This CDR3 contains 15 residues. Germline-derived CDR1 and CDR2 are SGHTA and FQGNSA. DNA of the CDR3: TGTGCCAGCAGCGCCCTGGGGAGGATGAACACTGAAGCTTTCTTT. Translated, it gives CASSALGRMNTEAFF. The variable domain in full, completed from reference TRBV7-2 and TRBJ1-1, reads GAGVSQSPSNKVTEKGKDVELRCDPISGHTALYWYRQSLGQGLEFLIYFQGNSAPDKSGLPSDRFSAERTGGSVSTLTIQRTQQEDSAVYLCASSALGRMNTEAFFGQGTRLTVV.

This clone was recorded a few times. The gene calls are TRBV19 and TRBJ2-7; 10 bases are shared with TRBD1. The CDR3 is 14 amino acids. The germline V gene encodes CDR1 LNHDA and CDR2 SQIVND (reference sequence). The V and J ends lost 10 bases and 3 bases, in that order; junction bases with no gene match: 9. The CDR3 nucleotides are TGTGCCACCGCAGCGACAGGGGGCATCTACGAGCAGTACTTC. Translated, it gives CATAATGGIYEQYF.

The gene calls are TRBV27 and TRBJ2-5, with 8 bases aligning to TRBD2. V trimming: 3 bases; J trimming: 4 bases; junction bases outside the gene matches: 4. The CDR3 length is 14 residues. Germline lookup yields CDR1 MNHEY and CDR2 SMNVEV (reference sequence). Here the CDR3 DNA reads TGTGCCAGCAGTTTCCGGGGGGGGGTAGAGACCCAGTACTTC. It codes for CASSFRGGVETQYF.

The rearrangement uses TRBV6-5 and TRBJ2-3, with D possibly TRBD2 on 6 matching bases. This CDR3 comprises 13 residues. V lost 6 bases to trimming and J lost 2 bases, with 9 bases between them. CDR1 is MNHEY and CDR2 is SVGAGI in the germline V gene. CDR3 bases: TGTGCCAGCAGGGAGGGATACACAGATACGCAGTATTTT. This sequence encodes CASREGYTDTQYF.

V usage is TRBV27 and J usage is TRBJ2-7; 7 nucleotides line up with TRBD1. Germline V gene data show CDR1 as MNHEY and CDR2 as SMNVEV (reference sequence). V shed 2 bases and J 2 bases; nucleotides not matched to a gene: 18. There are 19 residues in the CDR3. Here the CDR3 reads CASSLGPGRGMGPPYEQYF. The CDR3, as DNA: TGTGCCAGCAGTTTAGGCCCGGGCAGGGGGATGGGGCCACCCTACGAGCAGTACTTC.

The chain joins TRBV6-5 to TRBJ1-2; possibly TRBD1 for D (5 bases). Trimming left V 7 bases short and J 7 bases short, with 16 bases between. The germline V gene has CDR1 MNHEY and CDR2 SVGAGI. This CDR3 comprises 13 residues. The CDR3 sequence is CASIPGGGRGYTF. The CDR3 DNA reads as TGTGCCAGCATCCCCGGGGGGGGACGTGGCTACACCTTC.

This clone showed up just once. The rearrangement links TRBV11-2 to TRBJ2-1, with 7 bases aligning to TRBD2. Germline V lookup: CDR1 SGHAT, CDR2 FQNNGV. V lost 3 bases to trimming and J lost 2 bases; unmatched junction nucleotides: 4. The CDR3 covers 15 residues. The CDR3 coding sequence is TGTGCCAGCAGCTTCTCGGGAGGTCCCTACAATGAGCAGTTCTTC. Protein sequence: CASSFSGGPYNEQFF. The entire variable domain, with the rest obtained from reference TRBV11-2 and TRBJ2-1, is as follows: EAGVAQSPRYKIIEKRQSVAFWCNPISGHATLYWYQQILGQGPKLLIQFQNNGVVDDSQLPKDRFSAERLKGVDSTLKIQPAKLEDSAVYLCASSFSGGPYNEQFFGPGTRLTVL.

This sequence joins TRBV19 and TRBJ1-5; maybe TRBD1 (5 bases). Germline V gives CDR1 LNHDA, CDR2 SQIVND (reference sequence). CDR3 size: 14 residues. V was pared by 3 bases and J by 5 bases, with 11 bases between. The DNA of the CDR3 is TGTGCCAGTAGTATCGTCCAGGGATATCAGCCCCAGCATTTT. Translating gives CASSIVQGYQPQHF.

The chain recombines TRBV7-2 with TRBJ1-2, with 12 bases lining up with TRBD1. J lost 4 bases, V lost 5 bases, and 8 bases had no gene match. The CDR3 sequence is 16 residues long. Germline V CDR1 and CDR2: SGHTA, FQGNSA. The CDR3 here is CASSHGGTGGVYGYTF. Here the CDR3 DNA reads TGTGCCAGCAGCCACGGTGGGACAGGGGGCGTCTATGGCTACACCTTC.

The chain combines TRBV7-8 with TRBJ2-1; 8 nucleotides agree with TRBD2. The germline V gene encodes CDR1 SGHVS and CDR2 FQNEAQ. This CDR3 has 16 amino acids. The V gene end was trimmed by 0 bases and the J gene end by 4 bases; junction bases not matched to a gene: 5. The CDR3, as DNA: TGTGCCAGCAGCTTAGCACCGGGACTAGTATACAATGAGCAGTTCTTC. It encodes CASSLAPGLVYNEQFF.

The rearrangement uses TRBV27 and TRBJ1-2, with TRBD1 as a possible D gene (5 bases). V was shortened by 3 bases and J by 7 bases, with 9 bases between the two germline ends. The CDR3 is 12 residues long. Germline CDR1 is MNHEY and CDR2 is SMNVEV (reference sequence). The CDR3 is CASSFVRAGYTF. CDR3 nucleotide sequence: TGTGCCAGCAGTTTCGTCAGGGCTGGCTACACCTTC.

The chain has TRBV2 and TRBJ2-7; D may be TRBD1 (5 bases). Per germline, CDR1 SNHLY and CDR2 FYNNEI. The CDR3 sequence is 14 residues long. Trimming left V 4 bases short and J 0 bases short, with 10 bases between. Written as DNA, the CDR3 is TGTGCCAGCAGTGTAGACAGTTACTCCTACGAGCAGTACTTC. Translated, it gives CASSVDSYSYEQYF.

CDR3 sequence: CASSLRTGQGYEQYF. CDR3 bases: TGTGCCAGTAGTCTACGAACGGGACAGGGTTACGAGCAGTACTTC. The chain uses TRBV19 and TRBJ2-7; 9 bases fit TRBD1. Trimming took 5 bases from V and 4 from J; bases not matched to a gene: 9. The CDR3 covers 15 residues. Per the germline V gene, CDR1 is LNHDA and CDR2 is SQIVND (reference sequence).